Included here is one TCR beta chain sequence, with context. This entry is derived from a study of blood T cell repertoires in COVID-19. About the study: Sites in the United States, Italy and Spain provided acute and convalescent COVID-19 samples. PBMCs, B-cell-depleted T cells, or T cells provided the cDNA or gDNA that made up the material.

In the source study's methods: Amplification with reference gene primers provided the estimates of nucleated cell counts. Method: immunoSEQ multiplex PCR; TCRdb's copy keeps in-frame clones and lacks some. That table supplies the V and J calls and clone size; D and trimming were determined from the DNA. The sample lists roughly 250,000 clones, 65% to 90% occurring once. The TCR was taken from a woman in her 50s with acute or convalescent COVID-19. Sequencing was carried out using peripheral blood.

The CDR3 nucleotides read TGTGCCAGCAGTCCCCCCAGTGACAGGGAGCTGTTTTTT. Amino acids: CASSPPSDRELFF. The chain couples TRBV6-6 to TRBJ2-2; D gene unclear. Per germline, CDR1 MNHNY and CDR2 SVGAGI (reference sequence). The CDR3 covers 13 residues. V was trimmed by 5 bases and J by 9 bases, leaving 13 bases between them.